The source of this T cell receptor beta chain is a study of spatial heterogeneity in lung cancer. Study in general: Alpha-chain sequences were consistently detected in smaller numbers than beta-chain sequences. In raw reads, more than nine appearances on average were recorded for each unique TCR and UMI combination.

This clonotype has a handful of counts. TCR cDNA molecules were tagged individually, and each one carried a unique molecular identifier. TCRdb independently ran MiXCR on the 5' RACE reads; one entry per CDR3 protein. The sample records tens of thousands of distinct CDR3 sequences, about an eighth being singletons. Time point described: sample taken at primary tumor resection. Unsorted whole RNA of tumor, nontumor lung or frozen PBMC was sequenced. This CDR3 region has 13 residues. Germline V CDR1 and CDR2: SGHTA, FQGNSA. V gave up 5 bases and J gave up 6 bases, with 12 bases separating them. The sequencing here drew on PBMCs, taken at surgery. The receptor comes from a male donor with early-stage non-small cell lung cancer. V usage is TRBV7-2 and J usage is TRBJ2-3; D not certain. CDR3 DNA: TGTGCCAGCAGCGTACACACTGGCGATACGCAGTATTTT. Translating it yields CASSVHTGDTQYF.